Presented here are 26 T cell receptor beta chains from one specimen sequenced in a study of shared clonotypes between healthy human individuals (TCRdb year 2020). Library construction relied on the immunoSEQ multiplex PCR assay. In its TCRdb copy, this immuneACCESS table keeps in-frame sequences only and misses some clones. Where compared with another copy, unresolved V genes explain less than half of these, and the others have no known cause. This sample holds hundreds of thousands of clones; more than 70% were observed only once. The top ten hold 1.5% to 2% of the sample. Sequencing was carried out using memory CD4+ T cells sorted from blood. The label giving this sample's cell subset or site can be read as: CD45RA-negative fraction. These receptors were collected from a woman aged 25 to 39 in good health.

This clone was counted between two and nine times. This CDR3 is CASSLGGESNQPQHF. CDR3 DNA: TGTGCCAGCAGCTTAGGAGGAGAGAGCAATCAGCCCCAGCATTTT. The V gene is TRBV7-9, the J gene TRBJ1-5; no reliable D call. Germline CDR1 and CDR2: SEHNR and FQNEAQ (reference sequence). This CDR3 has 15 residues. V gave up 1 base and J gave up 1 base, with 8 bases separating them.

This clone was picked up one time. The V gene is TRBV7-8, the J gene TRBJ2-3, with 8 bases matching TRBD2. In germline, CDR1 is SGHVS, CDR2 FQNEAQ. The CDR3 covers 17 residues. J lost 2 bases, V lost 3 bases, and 10 bases had no gene match. CDR3 region: CASSFEAGVIVTDTQYF. DNA for the CDR3: TGTGCCAGCAGCTTCGAAGCGGGAGTCATTGTCACAGATACGCAGTATTTT.

This sequence joins TRBV6-5 and TRBJ1-1; 9 nucleotides align to TRBD1. The germline CDR1 and CDR2 sequences are MNHEY and SVGAGI. The CDR3 consists of 12 residues. With V trimmed by 5 bases and J by 11 bases, 6 bases remained unmatched. CDR3 in amino acids: CASSAGQGDAFF. For the CDR3, the DNA is TGTGCCAGCAGTGCGGGACAGGGTGACGCTTTCTTT.

This chain uses TRBV5-1 with TRBJ2-7, with TRBD2 identical over 10 bases. With 4 bases clipped from V and 5 bases from J, the junction kept 6 bases outside the gene matches. The CDR3 has 14 amino acids. Looked up from germline, CDR1 is SGHRS and CDR2 is YFSETQ. The CDR3 nucleotides are TGCGCCAGCAGCCTCCTAGCGGGAGCTAACGAGCAGTACTTC. Translation: CASSLLAGANEQYF.

As concerns this clone: Other DNA sequences in the same sample also yield this CDR3. The chain joins TRBV2 to TRBJ1-5, with 8 bases fitting TRBD1. CDR3 size: 15 residues. Unmatched junction bases numbered 8, after V lost 6 bases and J lost 4 bases. Germline CDR1 reads SNHLY; CDR2 reads FYNNEI. The CDR3 loop is CASRPDRGGNQPQHF. The CDR3 DNA reads as TGTGCCAGCAGACCCGACAGGGGTGGAAATCAGCCCCAGCATTTT.

V is TRBV30 and J is TRBJ1-5; D not certain. The V gene's germline CDR1 is GTSNPN and CDR2 SVGIG (reference sequence). V lost 6 bases and J 0 bases, leaving 6 bases between the germline ends. The CDR3 is 12 residues long. The CDR3 coding sequence is TGTGCCTGTCAAAATAGCAATCAGCCCCAGCATTTT. This encodes CACQNSNQPQHF.

The CDR3 coding sequence is TGCAGCGTTTCCGGGACAGCTGGCTACACCTTC. Amino acid sequence: CSVSGTAGYTF. The rearrangement links TRBV29-1 to TRBJ1-2; 7 bases fit TRBD1. Germline V lookup: CDR1 SQVTM, CDR2 ANQGSEA. The CDR3 loop spans 11 amino acids. Trimming took 5 bases from V and 7 from J; bases not matched to a gene: 4.

This rearrangement joins TRBV11-2 to TRBJ2-1; D may be TRBD2 (6 bases). V lost 1 base and J 5 bases, leaving 9 bases between the germline ends. The germline gives CDR1 SGHAT, CDR2 FQNNGV. The CDR3 runs to 14 residues. CDR3 region: CASSLVGGNNEQFF. CDR3 nucleotide sequence: TGTGCCAGCAGCTTAGTCGGGGGAAACAATGAGCAGTTCTTC.

This chain uses TRBV4-2 with TRBJ1-5; D gene uncertain. This CDR3 contains 16 residues. V shed 3 bases and J shed 3 bases, with 15 bases lying between them. In germline, CDR1 is LGHNA, CDR2 YNFKEQ. The CDR3 bases are TGTGCCAGCAGCCACACCCCGGACCTTACCAATCAGCCCCAGCATTTT. Residues: CASSHTPDLTNQPQHF.

About this clone: The sample has other DNA sequences that encode this CDR3 too. The rearrangement links TRBV7-2 to TRBJ2-3, with TRBD2 as a possible D gene (5 bases). The length of the CDR3 is 15 residues. Trimming removed 1 base at V and 0 bases at J, with 8 bases between. The germline V gene has CDR1 SGHTA and CDR2 FQGNSA. The CDR3, as DNA: TGTGCCAGCAGCTTAGAGGCTAGCAGCACAGATACGCAGTATTTT. The encoded protein is CASSLEASSTDTQYF.

The V and J genes are TRBV28 and TRBJ1-5, with 8 bases identical to TRBD1. After removal of 4 bases from V and 4 bases from J, the junction contained 12 bases not matched to a gene. The CDR3 runs 17 residues. Germline CDR1 is MDHEN and CDR2 is SYDVKM. The CDR3 nucleotides read TGTGCCAGCAGTTGGACAGGGCGCGGGCAGGGGAATCAGCCCCAGCATTTT. Protein product: CASSWTGRGQGNQPQHF.

This clone has just a few counts. The V and J genes are TRBV11-2 and TRBJ2-5, with D perhaps TRBD2 (5 bases). The tail of the sequence fits TRBJ2-7 better, so the J call may be wrong. Germline CDR1 reads SGHAT; CDR2 reads FQNNGV. There are 15 residues in the CDR3. In DNA form, the CDR3 reads TGTGCCAGCAGCCGGGGTAGACACGGGACCTACGAGCAGTACTTC. This codes for CASSRGRHGTYEQYF.

As regards this clone: In the same sample, other DNA sequences code for this CDR3. V and J are TRBV6-6 and TRBJ2-6, with 8 positions matching TRBD2. V shed 7 bases, J shed 2 bases, and the junction held 1 base outside the gene matches. Per germline, CDR1 MNHNY and CDR2 SVGAGI (reference sequence). The CDR3 totals 14 residues. CDR3: CASTRGAGANVLTF. The CDR3 nucleotides are TGTGCCAGCACGCGGGGGGCTGGGGCCAACGTCCTGACTTTC.

This chain uses TRBV5-1 with TRBJ1-5; 9 bases match TRBD1. Germline-derived CDR1 and CDR2 are SGHRS and YFSETQ. Trimming cost V 4 bases and J 7 bases; bases outside gene matches: 12. CDR3 length: 16 amino acids. The CDR3 sequence: CASSPGQGGGNQPQHF. The CDR3, as DNA: TGCGCCAGCAGCCCGGGACAGGGAGGGGGAAACCAGCCCCAGCATTTT.

This clone was detected a few times. The chain has TRBV2 and TRBJ1-1; 7 bases are a match to TRBD1. The CDR3 is 15 amino acids. With 7 bases clipped from V and 1 base from J, the junction kept 9 bases outside the gene matches. Germline-derived CDR1 and CDR2 are SNHLY and FYNNEI. The CDR3 loop reads CASTIQGTANTEAFF. The CDR3 nucleotides are TGTGCCAGCACTATACAGGGGACGGCGAACACTGAAGCTTTCTTT.

Notes on this clone: Different DNA sequences within this sample yield the same CDR3. The chain joins TRBV28 to TRBJ1-5, with D uncertain. Germline assignment: CDR1 MDHEN and CDR2 SYDVKM. V was pared by 7 bases and J by 0 bases, with 7 bases between. CDR3 length equals 13 residues. The CDR3 bases are TGTGCCAGCATAGGCGGTAGCAATCAGCCCCAGCATTTT. It specifies CASIGGSNQPQHF.

This chain joins TRBV10-2 and TRBJ2-7; TRBD1 might be the D (6 bases). Trimming took 6 bases from V and 0 from J, leaving 12 bases between them. The germline V gene encodes CDR1 WSHSY and CDR2 SAAADI. This CDR3 is 14 amino acids long. CDR3 region: CASRQGQNSYEQYF. The CDR3 DNA reads TGCGCCAGCAGACAAGGACAGAACTCCTACGAGCAGTACTTC.

CDR3 amino acids: CAWSTRWVAGVFEQFF. CDR3 in DNA: TGTGCCTGGAGTACCCGTTGGGTAGCGGGAGTTTTTGAGCAGTTCTTC. This sequence joins TRBV30 and TRBJ2-1; 9 bases agree with TRBD2. Germline V lookup: CDR1 GTSNPN, CDR2 SVGIG (reference sequence). CDR3 length: 16 residues. V lost 2 bases to trimming and J lost 9 bases; unmatched junction nucleotides: 14.

The rearrangement uses TRBV20-1 and TRBJ2-5; D not certain. Trimming pared 3 bases from V and 9 bases from J, leaving 8 bases between. CDR3 length equals 10 residues. Per germline, CDR1 DFQATT and CDR2 SNEGSKA (reference sequence). CDR3 protein: CSARELPQYF. The CDR3 coding sequence is TGCAGTGCTAGGGAACTTCCCCAGTACTTC.

The chain carries TRBV30 and TRBJ2-2; 11 positions agree with TRBD2. V lost 6 bases and J lost 2; bases outside the gene matches: 5. CDR1 GTSNPN and CDR2 SVGIG come from the germline V gene (reference sequence). The length of the CDR3 is 15 residues. CDR3 in amino acids: CACQLAGGNTGELFF. In DNA, the CDR3 is TGTGCCTGCCAGCTAGCGGGAGGAAACACCGGGGAGCTGTTTTTT.

To note about this clone: A much larger clone lies one base from this, so it may be a read error. This same CDR3 is encoded by further DNA sequences in the sample. The V call is TRBV25-1, the J call TRBJ1-2, with D possibly matching TRBD1 (6 bases). This CDR3 has 16 residues. Germline CDR1 and CDR2: MGHDK and SYGVNS. CDR3 DNA sequence: TGTGCCAGCAGTCCCCAAGGGACAACCCGGAAAAATGGCTATACCTTC. The encoded protein is CASSPQGTTRKNGYTF.

This clone was recorded a few times. The chain carries TRBV5-1 and TRBJ1-4; weak D call: TRBD1 (5 bases). The CDR3 spans 14 residues. The V end was cut by 2 bases, the J end by 8 bases, with 13 bases between. CDR1 SGHRS and CDR2 YFSETQ come from the germline V gene. CDR3 residues: CASSFGREGEKLFF. CDR3 DNA: TGCGCCAGCAGCTTTGGCAGGGAGGGGGAAAAACTGTTTTTT. Using reference TRBV5-1 and TRBJ1-4 for the parts outside the CDR3, the full variable domain is KAGVTQTPRYLIKTRGQQVTLSCSPISGHRSVSWYQQTPGQGLQFLFEYFSETQRNKGNFPGRFSGRQFSNSRSEMNVSTLELGDSALYLCASSFGREGEKLFFGSGTQLSVL.

The chain couples TRBV27 to TRBJ2-6; weak D call: TRBD1 (5 bases). This CDR3 is 18 amino acids long. The germline gives CDR1 MNHEY, CDR2 SMNVEV (reference sequence). The V end lost 5 bases, the J end lost 1 base, and 18 bases lay between the germline ends. The DNA for the CDR3 is TGTGCCAGCAGTCTCAGGGTGCCCCATCCATCTGGGGCCAACGTCCTGACTTTC. It codes for CASSLRVPHPSGANVLTF.

The V gene is TRBV1, the J gene TRBJ2-4; the table's TRBD1 call for D was not verified on the DNA. TRBV1 is labeled a pseudogene. The CDR3 totals 16 residues. This CDR3 is CTSSQGTTIAKNIQYF. CDR3 nucleotides: TGCACCAGCAGCCAAGGGACAACAATAGCCAAAAACATTCAGTACTTC.

The chain is built from TRBV18 and TRBJ2-2; TRBD2 matches at 14 bases. CDR3 length equals 19 residues. V lost 0 bases to trimming and J lost 1 base; unmatched junction nucleotides: 4. Germline V lookup: CDR1 KGHSH, CDR2 LQKENI. The CDR3 DNA follows: TGTGCCAGCTCACCACCCGGACTAGCGGGAGGTCTGAACACCGGGGAGCTGTTTTTT. Its translation is CASSPPGLAGGLNTGELFF.

The chain employs TRBV14 and TRBJ1-4; D remains unclear. This CDR3 comprises 15 residues. V lost 5 bases and J 3 bases, leaving 13 bases between the germline ends. Per the germline V gene, CDR1 is SGHDN and CDR2 is FVKESK. The CDR3 reads CASSKVRVSNEKLFF. CDR3 coding DNA: TGTGCCAGCAGCAAGGTAAGGGTCTCTAATGAAAAACTGTTTTTT.